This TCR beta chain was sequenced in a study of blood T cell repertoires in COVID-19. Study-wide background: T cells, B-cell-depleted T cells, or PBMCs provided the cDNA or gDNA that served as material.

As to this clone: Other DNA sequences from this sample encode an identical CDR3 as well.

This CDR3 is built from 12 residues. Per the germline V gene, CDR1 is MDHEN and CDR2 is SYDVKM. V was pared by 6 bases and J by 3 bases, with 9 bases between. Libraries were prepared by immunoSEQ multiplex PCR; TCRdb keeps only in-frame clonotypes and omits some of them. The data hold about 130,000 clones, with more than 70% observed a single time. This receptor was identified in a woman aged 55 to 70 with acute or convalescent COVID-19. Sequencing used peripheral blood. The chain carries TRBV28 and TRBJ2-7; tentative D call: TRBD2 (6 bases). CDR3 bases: TGTGCCAGCAGCCTTAGCGGCTACGAGCAGTACTTC. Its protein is CASSLSGYEQYF.